The 28 T cell receptor beta chains in this list originate from one sample, sequenced in a study of T cell responses to AZD1222 COVID-19 vaccine. The repertoire was sequenced with immunoSEQ multiplex PCR; TCRdb's copy has only in-frame clones and lacks some. The sample consists of about 140,000 clones, 90% to 95% of them appearing once. The starting material was peripheral blood, obtained 28 days after the second AZD1222 dose. These receptors originate from an adult who received the AZD1222 COVID-19 vaccine.

This chain joins TRBV11-2 and TRBJ1-3, with D possibly matching TRBD1 (5 bases). Germline loops: CDR1 SGHAT, CDR2 FQNNGV. V lost 6 bases, J lost 0 bases, and 12 bases lay in between. The CDR3 is 15 residues long. DNA for the CDR3: TGTGCCAGCAGGCTAGACAGACTCTCTGGAAACACCATATATTTT. This translates into CASRLDRLSGNTIYF.

This chain joins TRBV5-1 and TRBJ1-1, with D maybe TRBD1 (5 bases). From germline, CDR1 is SGHRS and CDR2 YFSETQ. The CDR3 is 13 residues long. V dropped 2 bases and J dropped 1 base, with 6 bases sitting between them. CDR3 in DNA: TGCGCCAGCAGCTTACAGGAGAACACTGAAGCTTTCTTT. Translating gives CASSLQENTEAFF.

The V call is TRBV7-9, the J call TRBJ1-2; D unclear. CDR3 length: 14 residues. In germline, CDR1 is SEHNR, CDR2 FQNEAQ (reference sequence). Deletions cut 5 bases from V and 4 bases from J, with 14 bases between. The CDR3 DNA follows: TGTGCCAGCAGCCCCCCCGGACGCGGCTATGGCTACACCTTC. This gives the protein CASSPPGRGYGYTF.

The V gene is TRBV3-1 (or the pseudogene TRBV3-2), the J gene TRBJ2-1; D is perhaps TRBD1 or TRBD2 (5 bases each). In germline, CDR1 is LGHDT, CDR2 YNNKEL (reference sequence). The CDR3 contains 12 residues. V lost 2 bases to trimming and J lost 14 bases, with 13 bases between them. CDR3 sequence reads: CASSQQLGVKFF. In DNA form, the CDR3 reads TGTGCCAGCAGCCAACAACTAGGGGTAAAGTTCTTC.

This chain links TRBV5-1 with TRBJ1-2, with 9 bases fitting TRBD1. This CDR3 contains 14 residues. Trimming at V came to 2 bases and at J to 5 bases, leaving 4 bases not matched to a gene. Germline-derived CDR1 and CDR2 are SGHRS and YFSETQ. In nucleotides, the CDR3 is TGCGCCAGCAGCTTCAGAGGACAGGGGTATGGCTACACCTTC. The encoded protein is CASSFRGQGYGYTF. The full variable domain, its missing parts supplied by reference TRBV5-1 and TRBJ1-2, is KAGVTQTPRYLIKTRGQQVTLSCSPISGHRSVSWYQQTPGQGLQFLFEYFSETQRNKGNFPGRFSGRQFSNSRSEMNVSTLELGDSALYLCASSFRGQGYGYTFGSGTRLTVV.

This clone occurred once. The CDR3 is CASSYSRPDSYEQYF. The CDR3 DNA sequence: TGTGCCAGCAGTTACTCTCGGCCGGACTCCTACGAGCAGTACTTC. This chain joins TRBV6-5 and TRBJ2-7, with D hard to call. This CDR3 spans 15 amino acids. Looked up from germline, CDR1 is MNHEY and CDR2 is SVGAGI. Trimming pared 0 bases from V and 0 bases from J, leaving 9 bases between.

V is TRBV18 and J is TRBJ2-3, with 13 bases aligning to TRBD2. V shed 6 bases and J 2 bases; nucleotides not matched to a gene: 5. CDR1 and CDR2 from the germline V gene are KGHSH and LQKENI. The CDR3 loop spans 16 amino acids. The CDR3 DNA is TGTGCCAGCTCCCGAGGACTAGCGGGAGACACAGATACGCAGTATTTT. Protein product: CASSRGLAGDTDTQYF.

The gene calls are TRBV6-5 and TRBJ2-7; either TRBD1 or TRBD2 may supply D (5 bases each). From germline, CDR1 is MNHEY and CDR2 SVGAGI. Trimming removed 6 bases from V and 2 bases from J, with 11 bases in between. This CDR3 region has 13 residues. The CDR3 spells CASSRDGTYEQYF. CDR3 in DNA: TGTGCCAGCAGCCGGGACGGTACCTACGAGCAGTACTTC.

The count of this clone is one. The rearrangement joins TRBV7-9 to TRBJ1-1; the match to TRBD1 covers 7 bases. This CDR3 has 15 amino acids. Unmatched junction bases numbered 6, after V lost 4 bases and J lost 1 base. CDR1 and CDR2 (germline): SEHNR, FQNEAQ (reference sequence). The CDR3: CASSSDRTGNTEAFF. The CDR3 nucleotides read TGTGCCAGCAGCTCTGACCGGACAGGGAACACTGAAGCTTTCTTT.

The chain combines TRBV28 with TRBJ1-2; no definite D call. Trimming took 7 bases from V and 4 from J, leaving 19 bases between them. Per germline, CDR1 MDHEN and CDR2 SYDVKM. The CDR3 is 15 residues long. This chain's CDR3 is CASIRAITTIYGYTF. The CDR3 coding sequence is TGTGCCAGCATCCGGGCCATTACCACGATCTATGGCTACACCTTC.

The V and J genes are TRBV24-1 and TRBJ1-2; D not certain. Trimming stripped 2 bases from V and 4 bases from J, with 10 bases between. This CDR3 has 14 residues. Germline CDR1 is KGHDR and CDR2 is SFDVKD. In DNA, the CDR3 is TGTGCCACCAGTGATTCTCGGACGGGCTATGGCTACACCTTC. Translation gives CATSDSRTGYGYTF.

The V and J genes are TRBV11-2 and TRBJ1-1; 7 nucleotides match TRBD1. Germline V CDR1 and CDR2: SGHAT, FQNNGV. This CDR3 is 17 amino acids long. Trimming removed 4 bases from V and 0 bases from J; junction bases left unmatched: 11. CDR3 sequence: CASSSNLGTDLNTEAFF. CDR3 sequence (DNA): TGTGCCAGCAGCTCGAATTTGGGGACAGATTTGAACACTGAAGCTTTCTTT.

V is TRBV2 and J is TRBJ2-7; 7 positions match TRBD2. J lost 0 bases, V lost 3 bases, and 5 bases had no gene match. The CDR3 runs to 15 residues. Germline assignment: CDR1 SNHLY and CDR2 FYNNEI. CDR3 sequence reads: CASSDSGLVSYEQYF. CDR3 in DNA: TGTGCCAGCAGTGACAGCGGACTAGTCTCCTACGAGCAGTACTTC.

The chain combines TRBV20-1 with TRBJ1-5, with D possibly TRBD1 on 5 matching bases. Deletions cut 3 bases from V and 4 bases from J, with 13 bases between. Looked up from germline, CDR1 is DFQATT and CDR2 is SNEGSKA (reference sequence). The CDR3 sequence is 14 residues long. The CDR3 protein is CSASWGGENQPQHF. CDR3 bases: TGCAGTGCTAGTTGGGGGGGAGAAAATCAGCCCCAGCATTTT.

The chain recombines TRBV10-3 with TRBJ2-1; D remains ambiguous. There are 13 residues in the CDR3. V lost 0 bases and J lost 8, with 8 bases in between. Germline V gene lookup returns CDR1 ENHRY and CDR2 SYGVKD. The CDR3 loop is CAISESPEDEQFF. The CDR3 region has the DNA TGTGCCATCAGTGAGTCTCCAGAGGATGAGCAGTTCTTC.

The J gene is TRBJ2-1, the V gene TRBV11-2; TRBD2 matches at 14 bases. This CDR3 comprises 15 residues. Per germline, CDR1 SGHAT and CDR2 FQNNGV. The trim removed 8 bases at V and 7 bases at J, leaving 7 bases unmatched. CDR3 region: CASGTSGSRWNEQFF. CDR3 nucleotide sequence: TGTGCCAGCGGGACTAGCGGGAGTAGGTGGAATGAGCAGTTCTTC.

J is TRBJ1-4 and V is TRBV28; no clear D. The CDR3 runs to 15 residues. Trimming stripped 4 bases from V and 8 bases from J, with 17 bases between. CDR1 and CDR2 from the germline V gene are MDHEN and SYDVKM. The CDR3 sequence is CASSWQVSGEEKLFF. The CDR3 DNA sequence: TGTGCCAGCAGTTGGCAAGTGAGTGGCGAGGAAAAACTGTTTTTT.

The chain links TRBV18 to TRBJ2-3; D unresolved. V was clipped by 6 bases and J by 3 bases, with 4 bases between them. Germline CDR1 and CDR2: KGHSH and LQKENI. The length of the CDR3 is 11 residues. CDR3 region: CASSLTDTQYF. CDR3 nucleotide sequence: TGTGCCAGCTCCCTTACAGATACGCAGTATTTT.

The V gene is TRBV10-3, the J gene TRBJ2-2; D may be TRBD1 (6 bases). CDR1 and CDR2 (germline): ENHRY, SYGVKD. The CDR3 has 18 residues. Trimming shortened V by 0 bases and J by 0 bases, and 14 bases separated the two germline ends. The CDR3 region has the DNA TGTGCCATCAGTGAGTCGAGAGGGGGAATTGCGAACACCGGGGAGCTGTTTTTT. Translating gives CAISESRGGIANTGELFF.

The rearrangement joins TRBV27 to TRBJ2-2; D might be TRBD1 (6 bases). The germline V gene encodes CDR1 MNHEY and CDR2 SMNVEV (reference sequence). The V and J ends lost 4 bases and 7 bases respectively, with 13 bases between them. CDR3 length: 14 amino acids. CDR3 sequence (DNA): TGTGCCAGCAGTTCAGCAGGGGCGGGCGGGGAGCTGTTTTTT. This sequence encodes CASSSAGAGGELFF.

The chain has TRBV5-4 and TRBJ1-1, with TRBD1 as a possible D gene (6 bases). V was clipped by 2 bases and J by 5 bases, with 16 bases between them. The CDR3 consists of 15 residues. Germline lookup yields CDR1 SGHNT and CDR2 YYREEE (reference sequence). The CDR3 nucleotides read TGTGCCAGCAGCTTAACAGCCCTAGGGGGAACTGAAGCTTTCTTT. It codes for CASSLTALGGTEAFF.

This chain uses TRBV19 with TRBJ1-5; D gene uncertain. The CDR3 loop spans 12 amino acids. The germline V and J ends were trimmed by 5 bases and 7 bases, with 9 bases remaining between them. CDR1 LNHDA and CDR2 SQIVND come from the germline V gene (reference sequence). CDR3 bases: TGTGCCAGTAGTGCAGATTTGCAGCCCCAGCATTTT. Translation: CASSADLQPQHF.

The rearrangement uses TRBV2 and TRBJ2-7; possible D gene TRBD2, 6 bases. The CDR3 extends over 14 amino acids. The germline V and J ends were trimmed by 1 base and 1 base, with 8 bases remaining between them. Looked up from germline, CDR1 is SNHLY and CDR2 is FYNNEI. The CDR3 region is CASSEGGTSYEQYF. CDR3 nucleotides: TGTGCCAGCAGTGAAGGGGGGACTTCCTACGAGCAGTACTTC.

This clone was found once. This chain uses TRBV7-9 with TRBJ2-7; D possibly corresponds to TRBD1 (6 bases). The CDR3 has 13 amino acids. Trimming took 4 bases from V and 4 from J, leaving 11 bases between them. Germline V gene sequence: CDR1 SEHNR, CDR2 FQNEAQ (reference sequence). CDR3 region: CASSSDSTYEQYF. CDR3 bases: TGTGCCAGCAGCTCGGACAGCACTTACGAGCAGTACTTC.

J is TRBJ1-4 and V is TRBV5-8; no firm D call. This CDR3 is 14 amino acids long. V dropped 5 bases and J dropped 1 base, with 9 bases sitting between them. Germline-derived CDR1 and CDR2 are SGHTS and YDEGEE. The CDR3 nucleotides read TGTGCCAGCAGACACATTGTAACTAATGAAAAACTGTTTTTT. Its protein is CASRHIVTNEKLFF.

The V gene is TRBV19, the J gene TRBJ2-3; 7 bases are shared with TRBD2. The germline V gene has CDR1 LNHDA and CDR2 SQIVND (reference sequence). The trim removed 5 bases at V and 0 bases at J, leaving 8 bases unmatched. The CDR3 is 16 amino acids. This chain's CDR3 is CASSPLAGASTDTQYF. CDR3 coding DNA: TGTGCCAGTAGTCCCTTAGCGGGCGCTAGCACAGATACGCAGTATTTT.

The chain has TRBV4-1 and TRBJ2-3; 7 nucleotides align to TRBD2. This CDR3 is 14 amino acids long. The V gene end was trimmed by 1 base and the J gene end by 4 bases; junction bases not matched to a gene: 2. Germline assignment: CDR1 MGHRA and CDR2 YSYEKL. The CDR3 is CASSQGGGPDTQYF. DNA for the CDR3: TGCGCCAGCAGCCAAGGGGGGGGTCCAGATACGCAGTATTTT.

The rearrangement uses TRBV29-1 and TRBJ1-2; 8 bases match TRBD1. This CDR3 spans 14 amino acids. Germline V CDR1 and CDR2: SQVTM, ANQGSEA. With 7 bases clipped from V and 1 base from J, the junction kept 8 bases outside the gene matches. DNA for the CDR3: TGCAGCGCTCAGGACAGGGAAGTTAACTATGGCTACACCTTC. Translating gives CSAQDREVNYGYTF.